The source of this T cell receptor (beta chain) is a study of T cell responses to AZD1222 COVID-19 vaccine. Germline CDR1 reads SGHVS; CDR2 reads FQNEAQ. CDR3 size: 14 residues. V lost 1 base to trimming and J lost 5 bases, with 8 bases between them. Pooled samples include second doses given at about 4 or 12 weeks. TCRdb keeps only in-frame clones here, not all; method: immunoSEQ multiplex PCR. This table has about 130,000 clones, 90% to 95% appearing once. The chain has TRBV7-8 and TRBJ1-4; D remains ambiguous. Sample: peripheral blood, taken 28 days after the second AZD1222 dose. This clonotype originated in an adult who received the AZD1222 COVID-19 vaccine. CDR3 nucleotides: TGTGCCAGCAGCTTAGGAACAGCAAATGAAAAACTGTTTTTT. The encoded protein is CASSLGTANEKLFF.